Listed below are T cell receptor beta chains from one sample, sequenced in a study of blood T cells in healthy people across ages. A single record per CDR3 protein comes from TCRdb applying MiXCR to the 5' RACE reads. The repertoire consists of about 1.6 million distinct CDR3 sequences, with roughly 32% occurring once and the leading ten covering approximately 10%. Sequencing used blood. The receptors come from a woman aged 25 to 39 in good health. The CDR3 runs from the conserved cysteine through the conserved F or W. D genes are given only for firm matches. Clone size is not always given. Where it is, it says once, few, many or a class for expanded clones.

D: NA; J: TRBJ2-4; V: TRBV4-1; size: few; DNA: TGCGCCAGCAGCCAAATTGAGGGGGACATTCAGTACTTC; CDR3: CASSQIEGDIQYF
D: TRBD2; J: TRBJ2-3; V: TRBV5-1; size: NA; DNA: TGCGCCAGCAGCTTGGGGAGCGGGGGCTCAGATACGCAGTATTTT; CDR3: CASSLGSGGSDTQYF
D: NA; J: TRBJ2-2; V: TRBV9; size: NA; DNA: TGTGCCAGCAGCGTAGAAGTCTGGTTTGGGACCGGGGAGCTGTTTTTT; CDR3: CASSVEVWFGTGELFF
D: TRBD1; J: TRBJ1-4; V: TRBV5-1; size: NA; DNA: TGCGCCAGCAGCTATACAGGGGGAATCAATGAAAAACTGTTTTTT; CDR3: CASSYTGGINEKLFF
D: TRBD1; J: TRBJ2-1; V: TRBV6-4; size: NA; DNA: TGTGCCAGCAGCTCCGACAGGGGCTATGAGCAGTTCTTC; CDR3: CASSSDRGYEQFF
D: NA; J: TRBJ1-1; V: TRBV20-1; size: NA; DNA: TGCAGTGCTACAGCGGCGACCACTGAAGCTTTCTTT; CDR3: CSATAATTEAFF
D: TRBD2; J: TRBJ2-7; V: TRBV13; size: few; DNA: TGTGCCAGCAGCTTTAGCGGACTAGCGGGATACGAGCAGTACTTC; CDR3: CASSFSGLAGYEQYF
D: NA; J: TRBJ1-3; V: TRBV20-1; size: NA; DNA: TGCAGTGCTAGAGATTCGGGGGGATATAGACACTCTGGAAACACCATATATTTT; CDR3: CSARDSGGYRHSGNTIYF
D: NA; J: TRBJ2-1; V: TRBV28; size: NA; DNA: TGTGCCAGCAGTTCACCCGGGACCATCCGAAATGAGCAGTTCTTC; CDR3: CASSSPGTIRNEQFF
D: NA; J: TRBJ1-6; V: TRBV7-2; size: few; DNA: TGTGCCAGCAGCGTCACCGGGACCCCGGGGGCGGATTCACCCCTCCACTTT; CDR3: CASSVTGTPGADSPLHF
D: TRBD2; J: TRBJ2-2; V: TRBV9; size: NA; DNA: TGTGCCAGCAGCGTAGCGACTAGCGGGAGGTGGGCCGGGGAGCTGTTTTTT; CDR3: CASSVATSGRWAGELFF
D: NA; J: TRBJ1-1; V: TRBV2; size: NA; DNA: TGTGCCAGCATTCTAATGAACACTGAAGCTTTCTTT; CDR3: CASILMNTEAFF
D: TRBD1; J: TRBJ2-7; V: TRBV6-2/TRBV6-3; size: NA; DNA: TGTGCCAGCAGTTACCACGGACAGGGGGAATACGAGCAGTACTTC; CDR3: CASSYHGQGEYEQYF
D: TRBD1; J: TRBJ1-5; V: TRBV27; size: NA; DNA: TGTGCCAGCAGACCCGGGGACAGGGGGCTAAGTCAGCCCCAGCATTTT; CDR3: CASRPGDRGLSQPQHF
D: TRBD2; J: TRBJ2-7; V: TRBV6-5; size: few; DNA: TGTGCCAGCGGTCGGGGGAGGGCGGCCAACTCCTACGAGCAGTACTTC; CDR3: CASGRGRAANSYEQYF
D: NA; J: TRBJ1-4; V: TRBV7-9; size: NA; DNA: TGTGCCAGCAGCTTGGGGCAGGGCGGACCAGGAGAAAAACTGTTTTTT; CDR3: CASSLGQGGPGEKLFF
D: NA; J: TRBJ1-2; V: TRBV5-1; size: NA; DNA: TGCGCCAGCAGCCTGGTTGGACACGACTACACCTTC; CDR3: CASSLVGHDYTF
D: NA; J: TRBJ2-1; V: TRBV7-2; size: few; DNA: TGTGCCAGCAGCTCGCCAAGGGCACATTCCTACAATGAGCAGTTCTTC; CDR3: CASSSPRAHSYNEQFF
D: NA; J: TRBJ2-7; V: TRBV27; size: few; DNA: TGTGCCAGCAGGTATACAGGGTTCTCCTACGAGCAGTACTTC; CDR3: CASRYTGFSYEQYF
D: NA; J: TRBJ2-3; V: TRBV2; size: few; DNA: TGTGCCAGCAGTGGACGGACTGGAGGGGGAGATACGCAGTATTTT; CDR3: CASSGRTGGGDTQYF
D: NA; J: TRBJ2-7; V: TRBV28; size: few; DNA: TGTGCCACCTACAGGGTCTACGAGCAGTACTTC; CDR3: CATYRVYEQYF
D: TRBD1; J: TRBJ2-2; V: TRBV5-1; size: few; DNA: TGCGCCAGCAGCGATGGACAGGTGGGCACCGGGGAGCTGTTTTTT; CDR3: CASSDGQVGTGELFF
D: NA; J: TRBJ2-7; V: TRBV20-1; size: NA; DNA: TGCAGTGCTAGATACAGGGCGTACGAGCAGTACTTC; CDR3: CSARYRAYEQYF
D: NA; J: TRBJ2-7; V: TRBV7-2; size: NA; DNA: TGTGCCAGCAGCCCGGGGGCTAGCGAAACCTACGAGCAGTACTTC; CDR3: CASSPGASETYEQYF
D: TRBD1; J: TRBJ2-7; V: TRBV20-1; size: NA; DNA: TGCAGTGCGCGACCATGGGGGACAGGGACGGGATACGAGCAGTACTTC; CDR3: CSARPWGTGTGYEQYF
D: NA; J: TRBJ2-1; V: TRBV20-1; size: NA; DNA: TGCAGTGCCTCAACGCTCCTCCCTCCCTCGCAGTTCTTC; CDR3: CSASTLLPPSQFF
D: NA; J: TRBJ2-7; V: TRBV2; size: NA; DNA: TGTGCCAGCAGTGGGCGGACGGATGCTTACGAGCAGTACTTC; CDR3: CASSGRTDAYEQYF
D: TRBD1; J: TRBJ2-3; V: TRBV28; size: NA; DNA: TGTGCCAGCAGTTCATTCGACAGGGTAAGGACAGATACGCAGTATTTT; CDR3: CASSSFDRVRTDTQYF
D: NA; J: TRBJ2-7; V: TRBV18; size: NA; DNA: TGTGCCAGCTCCCCGACGCGGGACGACGAGCAGTACTTC; CDR3: CASSPTRDDEQYF
D: NA; J: TRBJ2-1; V: TRBV28; size: NA; DNA: TGTGCCAGCAGTACATTCGGGGCTTACAATGAGCAGTTCTTC; CDR3: CASSTFGAYNEQFF
D: TRBD1; J: TRBJ1-2; V: TRBV20-1; size: few; DNA: TGCAGTGCTAGGGGGTCCGGGACAGCATTCTATGGCTACACCTTC; CDR3: CSARGSGTAFYGYTF
D: NA; J: TRBJ1-1; V: TRBV30; size: few; DNA: TGTGCCTGGAGTGGAGATCCGAGTGAAGCTTTCTTT; CDR3: CAWSGDPSEAFF
D: TRBD1; J: TRBJ1-4; V: TRBV5-8; size: NA; DNA: TGTTCCAGCAGCGGCCGGACAGGGGACGATGAAAAACTGTTTTTT; CDR3: CSSSGRTGDDEKLFF
D: TRBD1; J: TRBJ2-5; V: TRBV9; size: NA; DNA: TGTGCCAGCAGCGCAGGGGGGACAGGGAAGAGAGAGACCCAGTACTTC; CDR3: CASSAGGTGKRETQYF
D: TRBD1; J: TRBJ2-3; V: TRBV12-3/TRBV12-4; size: NA; DNA: TGTGCCAGCAGTTCTGTTCCGGAACAGGGGTCAGATACGCAGTATTTT; CDR3: CASSSVPEQGSDTQYF
D: NA; J: TRBJ2-5; V: TRBV5-1; size: few; DNA: TGCGCCAGCAGCTTGGATGGGGTCTGGGGCGAGACCCAGTACTTC; CDR3: CASSLDGVWGETQYF
D: NA; J: TRBJ2-7; V: TRBV12-3/TRBV12-4; size: NA; DNA: TGTGCCAGCACTAATAGTCTCTACGAGCAGTACTTC; CDR3: CASTNSLYEQYF
D: TRBD2; J: TRBJ2-2; V: TRBV20-1; size: NA; DNA: TGCAGTGCTCTGGAGCGGGGATACACCGGGGAGCTGTTTTTT; CDR3: CSALERGYTGELFF
D: NA; J: TRBJ2-1; V: TRBV3-1; size: few; DNA: TGCGCCAGCAGCCAAGGTCCTTATGAGCAGTTCTTC; CDR3: CASSQGPYEQFF
D: TRBD1; J: TRBJ2-1; V: TRBV27; size: NA; DNA: TGTGCCAGCAGTGTTGCAGGGGGTAAAAATGAGCAGTTCTTC; CDR3: CASSVAGGKNEQFF
D: TRBD2; J: TRBJ2-3; V: TRBV11-1; size: few; DNA: TGTGCCAGCAGCCTACAAGCGGGGGGTAGCACAGATACGCAGTATTTT; CDR3: CASSLQAGGSTDTQYF
D: NA; J: TRBJ1-1; V: TRBV15; size: NA; DNA: TGTGCCACCAGCCCTCGGGGCCAATTAGAAACTGAAGCTTTCTTT; CDR3: CATSPRGQLETEAFF
D: NA; J: TRBJ2-7; V: TRBV6-6; size: few; DNA: TGTGCCAGCAGCTACTTGGTTGTGGACTCAGGATCCTACGAGCAGTACTTC; CDR3: CASSYLVVDSGSYEQYF
D: TRBD2; J: TRBJ2-1; V: TRBV20-1; size: once; DNA: TGCAGTGCTAGCGGGACTAGCGGGAGAAATGAGCAGTTCTTC; CDR3: CSASGTSGRNEQFF
D: NA; J: TRBJ1-4; V: TRBV7-2; size: NA; DNA: TGTGCCAGCAGCTTAGCTAATGAAAAACTGTTTTTT; CDR3: CASSLANEKLFF
D: NA; J: TRBJ2-1; V: TRBV29-1; size: few; DNA: TGCAGCATGGTACAGTCTTCCTACAATGAGCAGTTCTTC; CDR3: CSMVQSSYNEQFF
D: TRBD2; J: TRBJ2-1; V: TRBV6-5; size: NA; DNA: TGTGCCAGCAGTCACTCTAGCGGGAGGGACCTATCCTACAATGAGCAGTTCTTC; CDR3: CASSHSSGRDLSYNEQFF
D: TRBD1; J: TRBJ2-1; V: TRBV11-2; size: few; DNA: TGTGCCTCGTCGGACAGGTGGTTCGAGTTCTTC; CDR3: CASSDRWFEFF
D: NA; J: TRBJ2-7; V: TRBV5-5; size: few; DNA: TGTGCCAGCAGCTTGGAGGACACCCTTAGTGTTCGGTCCTACGAGCAGTACTTC; CDR3: CASSLEDTLSVRSYEQYF
D: TRBD2; J: TRBJ2-1; V: TRBV7-9; size: NA; DNA: TGTGCCAGCAGCTTAATTCCAGCGGGGGGTCATGAGCAGTTCTTC; CDR3: CASSLIPAGGHEQFF
D: TRBD2; J: TRBJ2-1; V: TRBV3-1; size: few; DNA: TGTGCCAGCAGCGAAGGGACTAGCGGGAGTTATGAGCAGTTCTTC; CDR3: CASSEGTSGSYEQFF
D: TRBD2; J: TRBJ2-7; V: TRBV28; size: few; DNA: TGTGCCAGCAAAGGATCGCTAGCGGGACCCCGCTCCTACGAGCAGTACTTC; CDR3: CASKGSLAGPRSYEQYF
D: NA; J: TRBJ2-7; V: TRBV4-1; size: NA; DNA: TGCGCCAGCAGCAGTCGACTATCAGGCTACGGGCAGTACTTC; CDR3: CASSSRLSGYGQYF
D: NA; J: TRBJ1-5; V: TRBV4-1; size: NA; DNA: TGCGCCAGCAGCCAAGCGGCAGCCAATCAGCCCCAGCATTTT; CDR3: CASSQAAANQPQHF
D: NA; J: TRBJ1-2; V: TRBV2; size: NA; DNA: TGTGCCAGCCATCATTCCCAAGGGGAGGACTATGGCTACACCTTC; CDR3: CASHHSQGEDYGYTF